Detailed here is one T cell receptor beta chain. Its antigen is currently unknown. The sample originates from a study of cytomegalovirus exposure and HLA in healthy donors. The study's findings and limits: TCR beta V- and J-gene trimming, according to a later analysis, was linked to a missense DCLRE1C variant. Beyond CMV serostatus, there was no information to go on about immune exposure. Reported results showed that the classifier diagnosed cytomegalovirus status with high specificity and sensitivity.

The PCR made use of 60 Vbeta and 13 Jbeta primers. Authors' analysis steps: It was a later analysis that counted about 80 million unique TCR beta chains, of which some 9.9 million were shared. Generated by immunoSEQ multiplex PCR, the TCRdb table keeps only in-frame clones and is missing some. D and trimming come from the DNA, and the V and J calls and clone size come from that table. The table lists roughly 130,000 clones, 82% of them singletons, with around 11% in the top ten. Sample: PBMCs. This sequence was found in a male donor in good health and CMV-seropositive.

This CDR3 reads CASSPPSGELFF. CDR3 sequence (DNA): TGTGCCAGCAGCCCCCCCTCCGGGGAGCTGTTTTTT. This sequence joins TRBV7-3 and TRBJ2-2; D is unclear. Germline-derived CDR1 and CDR2 are SGHTA and FQGTGA. The length of the CDR3 is 12 residues. Between the trimmed V and J ends, which lost 5 bases and 6 bases, there was a span of 7 bases.